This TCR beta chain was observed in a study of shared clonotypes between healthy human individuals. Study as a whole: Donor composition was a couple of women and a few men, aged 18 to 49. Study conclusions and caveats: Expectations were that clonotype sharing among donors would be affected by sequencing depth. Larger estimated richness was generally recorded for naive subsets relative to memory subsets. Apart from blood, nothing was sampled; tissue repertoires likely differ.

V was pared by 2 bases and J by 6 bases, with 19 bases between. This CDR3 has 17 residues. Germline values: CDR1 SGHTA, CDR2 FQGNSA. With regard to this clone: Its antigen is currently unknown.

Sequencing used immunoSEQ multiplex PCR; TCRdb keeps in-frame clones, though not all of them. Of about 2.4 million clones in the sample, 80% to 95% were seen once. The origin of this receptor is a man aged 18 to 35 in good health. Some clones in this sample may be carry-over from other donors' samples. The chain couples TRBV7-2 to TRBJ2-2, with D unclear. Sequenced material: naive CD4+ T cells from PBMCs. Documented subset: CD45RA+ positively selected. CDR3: CASSLRGNPLLSGELFF. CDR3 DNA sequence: TGTGCCAGCAGCTTAAGAGGCAATCCCTTGTTGTCCGGGGAGCTGTTTTTT.